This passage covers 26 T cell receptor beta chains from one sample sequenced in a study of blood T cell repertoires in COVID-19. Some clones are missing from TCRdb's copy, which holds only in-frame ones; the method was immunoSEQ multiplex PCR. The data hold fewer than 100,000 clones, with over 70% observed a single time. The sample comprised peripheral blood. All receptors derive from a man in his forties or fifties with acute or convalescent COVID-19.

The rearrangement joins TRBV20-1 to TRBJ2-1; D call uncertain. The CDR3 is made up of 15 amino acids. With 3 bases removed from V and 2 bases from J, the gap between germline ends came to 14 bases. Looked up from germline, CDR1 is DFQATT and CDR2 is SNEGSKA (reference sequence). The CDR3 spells CSASGQARTYNEQFF. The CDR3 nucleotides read TGCAGTGCTAGTGGCCAGGCCAGGACCTACAATGAGCAGTTCTTC.

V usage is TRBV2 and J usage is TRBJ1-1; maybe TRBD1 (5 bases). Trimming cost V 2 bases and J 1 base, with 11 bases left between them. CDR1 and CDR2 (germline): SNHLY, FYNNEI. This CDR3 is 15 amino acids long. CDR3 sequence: CASSEPSGKNTEAFF. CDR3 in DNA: TGTGCCAGCAGTGAACCGTCAGGGAAGAACACTGAAGCTTTCTTT.

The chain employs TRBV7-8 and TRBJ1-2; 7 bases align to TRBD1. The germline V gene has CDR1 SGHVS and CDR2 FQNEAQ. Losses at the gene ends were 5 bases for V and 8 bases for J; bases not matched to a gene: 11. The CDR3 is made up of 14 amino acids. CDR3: CASSQGQVGMGYTF. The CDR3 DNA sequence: TGTGCCAGCAGCCAAGGACAGGTGGGAATGGGCTACACCTTC. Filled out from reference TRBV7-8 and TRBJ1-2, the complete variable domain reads GAGVSQSPRYKVAKRGQDVALRCDPISGHVSLFWYQQALGQGPEFLTYFQNEAQLDKSGLPSDRFFAERPEGSVSTLKIQRTQQEDSAVYLCASSQGQVGMGYTFGSGTRLTVV.

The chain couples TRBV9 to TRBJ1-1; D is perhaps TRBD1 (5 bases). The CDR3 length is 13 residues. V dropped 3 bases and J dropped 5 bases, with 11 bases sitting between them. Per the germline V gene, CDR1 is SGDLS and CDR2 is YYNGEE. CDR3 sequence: CASSATGRTEAFF. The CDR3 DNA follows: TGTGCCAGCAGCGCAACAGGTCGTACTGAAGCTTTCTTT. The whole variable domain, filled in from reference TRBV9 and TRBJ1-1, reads DSGVTQTPKHLITATGQRVTLRCSPRSGDLSVYWYQQSLDQGLQFLIQYYNGEERAKGNILERFSAQQFPDLHSELNLSSLELGDSALYFCASSATGRTEAFFGQGTRLTVV.

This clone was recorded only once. CDR3 DNA sequence: TGTGCCAGCAGCCCGGGACAGGGACCATCCACAGATACGCAGTATTTT. It specifies CASSPGQGPSTDTQYF. This chain uses TRBV11-2 with TRBJ2-3; 9 nucleotides match TRBD1. The CDR3 has 16 amino acids. Germline-derived CDR1 and CDR2 are SGHAT and FQNNGV. After removal of 5 bases from V and 2 bases from J, the junction contained 8 bases not matched to a gene.

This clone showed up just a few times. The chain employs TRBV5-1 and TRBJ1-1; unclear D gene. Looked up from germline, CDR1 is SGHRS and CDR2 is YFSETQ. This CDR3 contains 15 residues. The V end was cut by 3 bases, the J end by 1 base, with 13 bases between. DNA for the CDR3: TGCGCCAGCAGCTCCGACCCAGCGCCGAACACTGAAGCTTTCTTT. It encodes CASSSDPAPNTEAFF.

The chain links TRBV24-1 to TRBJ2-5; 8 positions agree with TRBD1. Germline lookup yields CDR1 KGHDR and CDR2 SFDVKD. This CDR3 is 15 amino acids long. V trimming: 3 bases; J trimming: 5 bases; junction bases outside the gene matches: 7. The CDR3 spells CATSDPLTGEETQYF. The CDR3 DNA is TGTGCCACCAGTGATCCCCTGACAGGGGAGGAGACCCAGTACTTC.

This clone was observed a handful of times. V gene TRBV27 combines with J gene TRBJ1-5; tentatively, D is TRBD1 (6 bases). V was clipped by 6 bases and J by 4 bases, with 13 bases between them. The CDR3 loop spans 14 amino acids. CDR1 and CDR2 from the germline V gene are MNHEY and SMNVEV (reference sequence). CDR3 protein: CASSLGTPNQPQHF. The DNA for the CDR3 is TGTGCCAGCAGCCTGGGGACACCAAATCAGCCCCAGCATTTT.

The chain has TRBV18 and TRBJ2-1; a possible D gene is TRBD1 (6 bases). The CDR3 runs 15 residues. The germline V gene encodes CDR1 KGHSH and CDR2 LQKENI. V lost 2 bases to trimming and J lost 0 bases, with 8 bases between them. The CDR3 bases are TGTGCCAGCTCACCATTACAGGGCTCCTACAATGAGCAGTTCTTC. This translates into CASSPLQGSYNEQFF. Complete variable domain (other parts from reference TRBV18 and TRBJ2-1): NAGVMQNPRHLVRRRGQEARLRCSPMKGHSHVYWYRQLPEEGLKFMVYLQKENIIDESGMPKERFSAEFPKEGPSILRIQQVVRGDSAAYFCASSPLQGSYNEQFFGPGTRLTVL.

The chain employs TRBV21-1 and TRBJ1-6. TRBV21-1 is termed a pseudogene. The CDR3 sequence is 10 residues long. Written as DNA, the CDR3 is TGTGGACATAGAGGGAGCGCCGAGGGTTTT. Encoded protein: CGHRGSAEGF.

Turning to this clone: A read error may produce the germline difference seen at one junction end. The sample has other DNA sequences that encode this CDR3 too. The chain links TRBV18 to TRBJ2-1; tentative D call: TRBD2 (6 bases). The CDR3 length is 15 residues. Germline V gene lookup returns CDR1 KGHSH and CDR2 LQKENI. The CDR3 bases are TGTGCCAGCTCACCATTGGCGGGAATGAACAATGAACAGTTCTTC. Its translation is CASSPLAGMNNEQFF.

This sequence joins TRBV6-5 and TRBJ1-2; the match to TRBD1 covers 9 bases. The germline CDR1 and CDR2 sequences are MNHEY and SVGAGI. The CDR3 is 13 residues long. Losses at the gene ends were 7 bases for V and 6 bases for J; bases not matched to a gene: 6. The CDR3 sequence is CASIRRQGDGYTF. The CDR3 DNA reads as TGTGCCAGCATCCGAAGACAGGGGGATGGCTACACCTTC.

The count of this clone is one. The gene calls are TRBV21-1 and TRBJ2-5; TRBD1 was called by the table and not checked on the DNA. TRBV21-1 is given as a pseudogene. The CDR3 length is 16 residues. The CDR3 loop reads CASSGRQGDHCETQYF. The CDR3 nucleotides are TGTGCCAGCAGCGGGAGACAGGGGGACCATTGTGAGACCCAGTACTTC.

CDR3 region: CASSVFSGSYGYTF. In nucleotides, the CDR3 is TGTGCCAGCAGCGTTTTCTCCGGGAGCTATGGCTACACCTTC. V usage is TRBV9 and J usage is TRBJ1-2; unclear D gene. The CDR3 has 14 amino acids. Trimming pared 2 bases from V and 4 bases from J, leaving 12 bases between. Germline values: CDR1 SGDLS, CDR2 YYNGEE.

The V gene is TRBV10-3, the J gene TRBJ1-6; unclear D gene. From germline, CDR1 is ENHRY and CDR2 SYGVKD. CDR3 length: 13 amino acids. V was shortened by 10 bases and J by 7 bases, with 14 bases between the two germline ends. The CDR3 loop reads CATRGLGNSPLHF. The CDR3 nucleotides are TGTGCCACCCGAGGGCTCGGCAATTCACCCCTCCACTTT.

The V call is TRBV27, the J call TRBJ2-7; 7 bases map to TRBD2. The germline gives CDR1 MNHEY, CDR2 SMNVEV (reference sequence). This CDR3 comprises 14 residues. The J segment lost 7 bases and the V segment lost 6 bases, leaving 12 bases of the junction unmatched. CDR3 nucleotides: TGTGCCAGCAGGGTTGTGGCGGGAGTGGGGGAGCAGTACTTC. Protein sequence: CASRVVAGVGEQYF.

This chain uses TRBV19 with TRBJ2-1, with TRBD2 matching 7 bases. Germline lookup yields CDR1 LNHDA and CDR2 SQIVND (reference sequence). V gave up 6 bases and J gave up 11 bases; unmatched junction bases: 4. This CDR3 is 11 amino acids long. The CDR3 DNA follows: TGTGCCAGTAGAAGGGGAGGGAAGCAGTTCTTC. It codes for CASRRGGKQFF.

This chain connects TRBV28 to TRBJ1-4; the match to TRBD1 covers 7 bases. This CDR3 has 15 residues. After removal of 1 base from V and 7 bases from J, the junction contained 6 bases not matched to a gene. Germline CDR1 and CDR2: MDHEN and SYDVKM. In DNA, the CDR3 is TGTGCCAGCAGTTTATTGGGGCAGGGGGGTGAAAAACTGTTTTTT. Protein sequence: CASSLLGQGGEKLFF. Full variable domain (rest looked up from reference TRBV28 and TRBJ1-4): DVKVTQSSRYLVKRTGEKVFLECVQDMDHENMFWYRQDPGLGLRLIYFSYDVKMKEKGDIPEGYSVSREKKERFSLILESASTNQTSMYLCASSLLGQGGEKLFFGSGTQLSVL.

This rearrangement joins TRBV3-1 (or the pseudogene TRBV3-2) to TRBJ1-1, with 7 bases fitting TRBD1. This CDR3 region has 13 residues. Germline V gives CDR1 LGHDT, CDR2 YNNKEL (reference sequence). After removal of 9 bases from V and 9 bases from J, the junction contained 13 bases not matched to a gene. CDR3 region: CARSGTVDDKAFF. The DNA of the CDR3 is TGTGCCAGATCTGGGACAGTGGACGATAAAGCTTTCTTT.

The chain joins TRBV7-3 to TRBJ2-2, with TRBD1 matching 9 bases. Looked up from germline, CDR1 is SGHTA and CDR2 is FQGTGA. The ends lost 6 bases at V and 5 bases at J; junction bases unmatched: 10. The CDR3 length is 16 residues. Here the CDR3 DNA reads TGTGCCAGCAGGCCACCGGGACAGGGAATGACCGGGGAGCTGTTTTTT. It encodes CASRPPGQGMTGELFF.

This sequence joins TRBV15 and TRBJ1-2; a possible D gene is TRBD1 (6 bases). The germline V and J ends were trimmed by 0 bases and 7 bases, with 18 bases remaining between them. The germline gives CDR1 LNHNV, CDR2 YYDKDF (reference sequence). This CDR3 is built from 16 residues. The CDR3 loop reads CATSRDNQGSQFGYTF. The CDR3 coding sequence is TGTGCCACCAGCAGAGATAATCAGGGGAGTCAGTTTGGCTACACCTTC.

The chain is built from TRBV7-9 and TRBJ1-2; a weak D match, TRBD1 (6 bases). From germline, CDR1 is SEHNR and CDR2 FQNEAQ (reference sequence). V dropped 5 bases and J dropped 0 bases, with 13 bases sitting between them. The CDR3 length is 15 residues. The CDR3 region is CASSQTGLSNYGYTF. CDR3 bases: TGTGCCAGCAGCCAAACAGGGCTCTCTAACTATGGCTACACCTTC.

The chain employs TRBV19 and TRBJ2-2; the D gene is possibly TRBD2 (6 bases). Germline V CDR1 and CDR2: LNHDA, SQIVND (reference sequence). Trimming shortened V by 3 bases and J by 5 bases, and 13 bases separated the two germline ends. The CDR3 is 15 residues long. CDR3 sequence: CASSIDYGGTGELFF. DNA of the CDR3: TGTGCCAGTAGTATCGACTACGGGGGAACCGGGGAGCTGTTTTTT.

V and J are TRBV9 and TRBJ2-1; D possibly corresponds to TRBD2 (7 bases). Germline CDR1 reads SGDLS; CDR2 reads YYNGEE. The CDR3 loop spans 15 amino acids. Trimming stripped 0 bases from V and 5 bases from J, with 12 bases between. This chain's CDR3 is CASSVAGGPNNEQFF. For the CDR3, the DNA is TGTGCCAGCAGCGTAGCGGGGGGCCCTAACAATGAGCAGTTCTTC.

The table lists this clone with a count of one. This CDR3 reads CASSSFTDTQYF. The CDR3 nucleotides are TGTGCCAGCAGTTCATTCACAGATACGCAGTATTTT. This sequence joins TRBV6-2 or TRBV6-3 and TRBJ2-3; D unresolved. The CDR3 totals 12 residues. V was cut by 4 bases and J by 2 bases, with 4 bases left in between. The germline V gene encodes CDR1 MNHEY and CDR2 SVGEGT.

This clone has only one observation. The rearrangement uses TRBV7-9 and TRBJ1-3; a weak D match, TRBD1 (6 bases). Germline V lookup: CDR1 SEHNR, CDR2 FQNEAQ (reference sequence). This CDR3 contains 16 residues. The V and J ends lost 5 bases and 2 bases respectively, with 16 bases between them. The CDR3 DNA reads TGTGCCAGCAGCCCTAGCGGGGCAGGGGCTGGAAACACCATATATTTT. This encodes CASSPSGAGAGNTIYF.